This TCR beta chain was recovered during a study of shared clonotypes between healthy human individuals. Study conclusions and caveats: Generally, naive subsets came out with larger estimated richness than memory subsets. Clonotype sharing across donors was expected to vary with sequencing depth.

The V and J ends lost 3 bases and 4 bases respectively, with 7 bases between them. Germline V lookup: CDR1 SNHLY, CDR2 FYNNEI. The CDR3 loop spans 13 amino acids. Positive CCR7 selection of CD45RO-negative cells yielded the naive CD8 cells, and terminally differentiated effector memory CD45RA+ cells were excluded. Libraries were prepared by immunoSEQ multiplex PCR; TCRdb keeps only in-frame clonotypes and omits some of them. The sample consists of about 650,000 clones, around 95% of them appearing once. Regarding this clone: Its antigen is still unknown. The same CDR3 can be traced to other DNA sequences in this sample.

The receptor comes from a young woman in good health. The chain carries TRBV2 and TRBJ1-3; TRBD1 might be the D (6 bases). Material: naive CD8+ T cells sorted from blood. DNA of the CDR3: TGTGCCAGCAGTGATAGGGGGGGAAACACCATATATTTT. Amino acids: CASSDRGGNTIYF. Drawing the rest from reference TRBV2 and TRBJ1-3, the complete variable domain is EPEVTQTPSHQVTQMGQEVILRCVPISNHLYFYWYRQILGQKVEFLVSFYNNEISEKSEIFDDQFSVERPDGSNFTLKIRSTKLEDSAMYFCASSDRGGNTIYFGEGSWLTVV.